Listed below are T cell receptor beta chains from one sample, sequenced in a study of T cell responses to AZD1222 COVID-19 vaccine. Assay: immunoSEQ multiplex PCR; the TCRdb copy retains only in-frame clones and omits some. The profile shows about 40,000 clones, around 90% of them singletons. This sample comprised peripheral blood, obtained 28 days after the second dose of the MenACWY control vaccine. The receptors were sampled from an adult who received the MenACWY meningococcal vaccine as a control. Each CDR3 is given with its conserved first and last residue. D genes are given only for firm matches. For some rows the clone size is stated as once, few or many, or as a class when expanded; others skip it.

TRBV29-1	-	TRBJ1-1	-	CSVEVAGRNTEAFF	TGCAGCGTTGAAGTGGCGGGGAGGAACACTGAAGCTTTCTTT
TRBV5-1	TRBD2	TRBJ2-2	-	CASSFRAGVRKTGELFF	TGCGCCAGCAGCTTTCGGGCGGGAGTACGAAAGACCGGGGAGCTGTTTTTT
TRBV28	-	TRBJ2-7	-	CASRREQGPYEQYF	TGTGCCAGCAGGCGGGAACAGGGACCCTACGAGCAGTACTTC
TRBV19	TRBD1	TRBJ2-4	-	CASSGTGLKNIQYF	TGTGCCAGTAGCGGGACAGGGTTAAAAAACATTCAGTACTTC
TRBV11-2	-	TRBJ1-2	-	CASSPTGGWGGYTF	TGTGCCAGCAGCCCAACCGGGGGCTGGGGGGGCTACACCTTC
TRBV5-4	-	TRBJ1-4	-	CASSLTNEKLFF	TGTGCCAGCAGCTTAACTAATGAAAAACTGTTTTTT
TRBV24-1	TRBD1	TRBJ1-5	-	CATSDTGGQPQHF	TGTGCCACCAGTGATACAGGGGGTCAGCCCCAGCATTTT
TRBV29-1	TRBD2	TRBJ2-5	-	CSVEARRGETQYF	TGCAGCGTTGAGGCGCGGCGGGGGGAGACCCAGTACTTC
TRBV20-1	-	TRBJ2-1	-	CSASAHLWSNEQFF	TGCAGTGCTAGTGCACACCTATGGAGCAATGAGCAGTTCTTC
TRBV4-2	-	TRBJ2-7	few	CASSRRGEQYF	TGTGCCAGCAGCCGAAGGGGCGAGCAGTACTTC
TRBV15	-	TRBJ2-7	few	CATSRVNIGTYLEQYF	TGTGCCACCAGCAGAGTCAACATCGGGACATATCTCGAGCAGTACTTC
TRBV6-5	-	TRBJ1-2	-	CASSYSGPYYGYTF	TGTGCCAGCAGTTACTCTGGGCCCTACTATGGCTACACCTTC
TRBV24-1	-	TRBJ1-2	-	CATSDGALTGGGGYTF	TGTGCCACCAGTGATGGTGCCCTAACTGGAGGTGGTGGCTACACCTTC
TRBV6-1	-	TRBJ2-5	-	CASSVATYKETQYF	TGTGCCAGCAGTGTAGCGACATACAAAGAGACCCAGTACTTC
TRBV5-1	TRBD2	TRBJ2-1	few	CASSLGTSGQYVGEQFF	TGCGCCAGCAGCTTAGGGACTAGCGGCCAATACGTGGGTGAGCAGTTCTTC
TRBV18	TRBD1	TRBJ1-4	-	CASSPSGQVGEKLFF	TGTGCCAGCTCACCATCGGGACAGGTTGGAGAAAAACTGTTTTTT
TRBV6-5	-	TRBJ2-1	-	CASSYRDSGDEQFF	TGTGCCAGCAGTTACCGGGACTCCGGCGATGAGCAGTTCTTC
TRBV27	-	TRBJ1-1	-	CASSLLQGEAFF	TGTGCCAGCAGTTTACTACAGGGTGAAGCTTTCTTT
TRBV7-9	-	TRBJ2-3	-	CASGVGGSSTDTQYF	TGTGCCAGCGGGGTGGGGGGTTCTAGCACAGATACGCAGTATTTT
TRBV27	-	TRBJ2-7	-	CASQFSHRSYEQYF	TGTGCCAGCCAGTTTAGTCACCGATCCTACGAGCAGTACTTC
TRBV4-1	-	TRBJ2-2	-	CASSQTARGSGELFF	TGCGCCAGCAGCCAAACCGCCAGGGGTTCCGGGGAGCTGTTTTTT
TRBV28	-	TRBJ1-2	-	CASSPVPFRIASVYTF	TGTGCCAGCAGCCCGGTCCCTTTTCGAATCGCGTCTGTCTACACCTTC
TRBV2	-	TRBJ2-5	once	CASRANGTKYEETQYF	TGTGCCAGCAGGGCTAATGGGACGAAATACGAAGAGACCCAGTACTTC
TRBV2	-	TRBJ2-7	-	CASSEEVWGSSYEQYF	TGTGCCAGCAGTGAAGAGGTCTGGGGGAGCTCCTACGAGCAGTACTTC
TRBV7-9	TRBD1	TRBJ2-5	-	CASSLGQGAGETQYF	TGTGCCAGCAGCTTAGGACAGGGGGCAGGGGAGACCCAGTACTTC
TRBV5-1	TRBD1	TRBJ1-4	-	CASSWDSSEKLFF	TGCGCCAGCAGCTGGGACAGTAGCGAAAAACTGTTTTTT
TRBV19	-	TRBJ2-2	-	CASSTPQGSELFF	TGTGCCAGTAGTACGCCCCAGGGGAGTGAGCTGTTTTTT
TRBV24-1	TRBD2	TRBJ2-2	-	CATSTQVFSGRTTGELFF	TGTGCCACCAGCACACAAGTTTTTAGCGGGAGAACCACCGGGGAGCTGTTTTTT
TRBV7-9	-	TRBJ1-4	-	CASSLGGNEKLFF	TGTGCCAGCAGCTTAGGGGGAAATGAAAAACTGTTTTTT
TRBV5-4	-	TRBJ1-1	-	CASSSGGFEAEAFF	TGTGCCAGCAGCTCGGGGGGATTTGAAGCTGAAGCTTTCTTT
TRBV24-1	-	TRBJ1-3	-	CAAWTETSGNTIYF	TGTGCCGCCTGGACGGAGACCTCTGGAAACACCATATATTTT
TRBV10-3	-	TRBJ1-1	-	CAISESTRRGTEAFF	TGTGCCATCAGTGAGTCGACACGGAGGGGCACTGAAGCTTTCTTT
TRBV12-3/TRBV12-4	-	TRBJ1-4	-	CASNGDLEKLFF	TGTGCCAGCAATGGGGACCTTGAAAAACTGTTTTTT
TRBV28	-	TRBJ2-2	once	CASSPFGVGNTGELFF	TGTGCCAGCAGCCCCTTTGGGGTCGGAAACACCGGGGAGCTGTTTTTT
TRBV19	-	TRBJ2-1	-	CASSKIRASSYNEQFF	TGTGCCAGTAGTAAGATCCGGGCTAGCTCCTACAATGAGCAGTTCTTC
TRBV28	TRBD1	TRBJ1-6	-	CASAEGARFNSPLHF	TGTGCCAGCGCAGAGGGGGCGCGTTTTAATTCACCCCTCCACTTT
TRBV2	-	TRBJ2-7	-	CASRKSGLSYEQYF	TGTGCCAGCAGGAAGAGCGGACTCTCCTACGAGCAGTACTTC
TRBV4-2	TRBD1	TRBJ2-7	-	CASSHTGTVEQYF	TGTGCCAGCAGCCACACCGGGACAGTCGAGCAGTACTTC
TRBV7-2	TRBD2	TRBJ2-1	-	CASSSYLAGTSFEQFF	TGTGCCAGCAGCTCATATCTAGCGGGAACGTCCTTTGAGCAGTTCTTC
TRBV29-1	TRBD2	TRBJ2-1	-	CSAVAGLYNEQFF	TGCAGCGCCGTAGCGGGTCTCTACAATGAGCAGTTCTTC
TRBV19	-	TRBJ1-1	-	CASSEGGATEAFF	TGTGCCAGTAGTGAAGGGGGGGCCACTGAAGCTTTCTTT
TRBV9	-	TRBJ2-7	-	CASSVGLDLSYEQYF	TGTGCCAGCAGCGTAGGACTAGATCTGTCCTACGAGCAGTACTTC
TRBV10-3	-	TRBJ1-5	-	CAISDPYRVGQPQHF	TGTGCCATCAGTGATCCCTACAGGGTGGGTCAGCCCCAGCATTTT
TRBV19	TRBD1	TRBJ2-2	-	CASQVGTGGAEYTGELFF	TGTGCCTCCCAAGTTGGGACAGGGGGCGCAGAATACACCGGGGAGCTGTTTTTT
TRBV9	-	TRBJ2-1	-	CASSASIGAGNYNEQFF	TGTGCCAGCAGCGCAAGCATTGGTGCGGGAAACTACAATGAGCAGTTCTTC
TRBV5-1	TRBD2	TRBJ2-7	once	CASSSKGTSGRAFEQYF	TGCGCCAGCAGCAGTAAAGGGACTAGCGGGAGGGCCTTCGAGCAGTACTTC
TRBV30	-	TRBJ2-1	-	CAWSVGGEQFF	TGTGCCTGGAGTGTGGGGGGTGAGCAGTTCTTC
TRBV7-3	-	TRBJ2-7	-	CASSRDGSSYEQYF	TGTGCCAGCAGCCGGGACGGGAGCTCCTACGAGCAGTACTTC
TRBV9	-	TRBJ2-3	-	CASSVAVTSTDTQYF	TGTGCCAGCAGCGTAGCCGTTACTAGCACAGATACGCAGTATTTT
TRBV6-5	-	TRBJ1-2	-	CASRPRVNAGYGYTF	TGTGCCAGCAGACCCCGAGTCAACGCGGGGTATGGCTACACCTTC
TRBV5-1	TRBD1	TRBJ1-4	-	CASSSGTGGNEKLFF	TGCGCCAGCAGCAGTGGGACAGGGGGAAATGAAAAACTGTTTTTT
TRBV28	-	TRBJ1-4	-	CASSLWIQGGNEKLFF	TGTGCCAGCAGTTTATGGATACAAGGGGGGAATGAAAAACTGTTTTTT
TRBV7-9	TRBD2	TRBJ2-1	-	CASSLAHGGRMRNEQFF	TGTGCCAGCAGCTTAGCGCACGGCGGGAGAATGAGGAATGAGCAGTTCTTC
TRBV3-1/TRBV3-2	-	TRBJ1-6	-	CASSQELSGSPLHF	TGTGCCAGCAGCCAAGAACTATCCGGTTCACCCCTCCACTTT